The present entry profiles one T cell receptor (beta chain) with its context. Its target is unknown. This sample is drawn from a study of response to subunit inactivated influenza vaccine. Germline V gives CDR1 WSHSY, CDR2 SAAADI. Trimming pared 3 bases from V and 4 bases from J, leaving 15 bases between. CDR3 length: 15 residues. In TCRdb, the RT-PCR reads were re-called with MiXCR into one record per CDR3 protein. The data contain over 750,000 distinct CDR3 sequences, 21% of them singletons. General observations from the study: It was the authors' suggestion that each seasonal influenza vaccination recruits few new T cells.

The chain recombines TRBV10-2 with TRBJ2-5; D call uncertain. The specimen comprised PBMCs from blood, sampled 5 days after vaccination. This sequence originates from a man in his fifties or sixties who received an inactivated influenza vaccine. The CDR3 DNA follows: TGCGCCAGCAGTGACTATAGGACCCCGGGAGAGACCCAGTACTTC. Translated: CASSDYRTPGETQYF.